This T cell receptor beta chain was recorded in a study of T cell repertoires in cytomegalovirus infection. This clonotype was recorded at least ten times. Its cognate antigen is unknown. TCRdb re-called the reads with MiXCR, one entry per CDR3 protein. The sample holds approximately 76,000 distinct CDR3 sequences, more than 20% seen once. CDR3 length: 12 residues. V was clipped by 6 bases and J by 9 bases; unmatched bases: 5. The V call is TRBV12-3 or TRBV12-4, the J call TRBJ2-1; 7 bases are shared with TRBD2. This clonotype was obtained from a human donor in good health (CMV status not recorded). Some clones in this sample may be carry-over from other donors' samples. The starting material was CD8+ T cells from cultured PBMCs, obtained from culture after CMV antigen stimulation. The CDR3 sequence is CASSQTSFEQFF. The CDR3 region has the DNA TGTGCCAGCAGCCAGACTAGCTTTGAGCAGTTCTTC.